The 24 T cell receptor beta chains below were found in one sample sequenced in a study of cytomegalovirus exposure and HLA in healthy donors. 60 Vbeta and 13 Jbeta primers were used in PCR. TCRdb keeps only in-frame clones here, not all; method: immunoSEQ multiplex PCR. The sample has 170,000 or so clones, approximately 80% seen once. Sequenced input: PBMCs. These receptor sequences come from a woman in her twenties or thirties in good health and CMV-seronegative.

The rearrangement uses TRBV5-4 and TRBJ2-1; 10 positions agree with TRBD2. Germline V lookup: CDR1 SGHNT, CDR2 YYREEE (reference sequence). Losses at the gene ends were 0 bases for V and 0 bases for J; bases not matched to a gene: 3. The CDR3 sequence is 17 residues long. The CDR3 is CASSLASGGVSYNEQFF. CDR3 coding DNA: TGTGCCAGCAGCTTGGCTAGCGGGGGCGTCTCCTACAATGAGCAGTTCTTC.

The CDR3 DNA follows: TGTGCCAGCAGCTTAGCGCGCTACGAGCAGTACTTC. Amino acids: CASSLARYEQYF. V gene TRBV7-2 combines with J gene TRBJ2-7; the D is unclear. This CDR3 is 12 amino acids long. Germline V CDR1 and CDR2: SGHTA, FQGNSA. V was shortened by 0 bases and J by 3 bases, with 3 bases between the two germline ends.

The rearrangement links TRBV19 to TRBJ1-2; 8 bases match TRBD1. V dropped 4 bases and J dropped 6; count of bases not matched to a gene: 10. Per germline, CDR1 LNHDA and CDR2 SQIVND (reference sequence). The CDR3 covers 15 residues. This chain's CDR3 is CASSTWGTGSNGYTF. CDR3 nucleotide sequence: TGTGCCAGTAGTACATGGGGGACAGGCTCTAATGGCTACACCTTC.

This chain connects TRBV6-5 to TRBJ2-7; 7 bases line up with TRBD2. Germline CDR1 and CDR2: MNHEY and SVGAGI. Losses at the gene ends were 0 bases for V and 2 bases for J; bases not matched to a gene: 7. CDR3 size: 16 residues. CDR3 coding DNA: TGTGCCAGCAGTTACTCGAGCCTAGCGGATCCCTACGAGCAGTACTTC. Residues: CASSYSSLADPYEQYF.

A note on this clone: At one end, the junction sequence differs from germline, possibly due to a read error. This chain joins TRBV12-5 and TRBJ1-1; D gene unclear. CDR1 and CDR2 from the germline V gene are LGHNT and FRNRAP. The CDR3 is made up of 14 amino acids. CDR3 in amino acids: CASAPSEPNPEAFF. CDR3 DNA sequence: TGTGCTAGTGCCCCCTCGGAGCCGAACCCTGAAGCTTTCTTT.

V gene TRBV28 combines with J gene TRBJ1-1; 8 bases are a match to TRBD1. This CDR3 spans 14 amino acids. The germline CDR1 and CDR2 sequences are MDHEN and SYDVKM. Losses at the gene ends were 5 bases for V and 0 bases for J; bases not matched to a gene: 2. As DNA, the CDR3 is TGTGCCAGCAGTAGACAGGGGTTGAACACTGAAGCTTTCTTT. Translating it yields CASSRQGLNTEAFF.

The chain uses TRBV7-6 and TRBJ2-7; D ambiguous. From germline, CDR1 is SGHVS and CDR2 FNYEAQ. Trimming took off 5 bases at V and 1 base at J, with 18 bases between the two ends. The length of the CDR3 is 16 residues. CDR3 in DNA: TGTGCCAGCAGCCCAAAGACCGGGTGGGTTTCCTACGAGCAGTACTTC. Its protein product is CASSPKTGWVSYEQYF.

The chain is built from TRBV2 and TRBJ2-1; D is perhaps TRBD2 (7 bases). Germline V gene data show CDR1 as SNHLY and CDR2 as FYNNEI. The CDR3 runs to 16 residues. The V end was cut by 6 bases, the J end by 6 bases, with 21 bases between. This chain's CDR3 is CASRVLVRGAGNEQFF. CDR3 nucleotide sequence: TGTGCCAGCAGAGTCCTGGTCCGGGGGGCCGGCAATGAGCAGTTCTTC.

This chain joins TRBV27 and TRBJ1-5, with unresolved D. CDR1 and CDR2 from the germline V gene are MNHEY and SMNVEV (reference sequence). This CDR3 has 13 amino acids. Trimming removed 6 bases at V and 7 bases at J, with 13 bases between. The CDR3 is CASRSTRNQPQHF. The DNA of the CDR3 is TGTGCCAGCAGGTCAACTCGTAACCAGCCCCAGCATTTT.

The rearrangement joins TRBV5-4 to TRBJ2-5, with 7 positions matching TRBD1. V gave up 5 bases and J gave up 1 base; unmatched junction bases: 2. The CDR3 loop spans 13 amino acids. From germline, CDR1 is SGHNT and CDR2 YYREEE (reference sequence). In nucleotides, the CDR3 is TGTGCCAGCAGTGGACAGGCCCAAGAGACCCAGTACTTC. Protein: CASSGQAQETQYF. The full variable domain, in which reference TRBV5-4 and TRBJ2-5 provide the parts outside the CDR3, is ETGVTQSPTHLIKTRGQQVTLRCSSQSGHNTVSWYQQALGQGPQFIFQYYREEENGRGNFPPRFSGLQFPNYSSELNVNALELDDSALYLCASSGQAQETQYFGPGTRLLVL.

V usage is TRBV6-5 and J usage is TRBJ2-5; D perhaps matches TRBD1 (6 bases). CDR3 size: 15 residues. Germline lookup yields CDR1 MNHEY and CDR2 SVGAGI. Trimming took 2 bases from V and 2 from J, leaving 12 bases between them. The CDR3 region is CASSYTSGDQETQYF. CDR3 coding DNA: TGTGCCAGCAGTTACACGTCAGGGGATCAAGAGACCCAGTACTTC.

This clone has just a few counts. The chain has TRBV9 and TRBJ2-5, with unresolved D. The CDR3 spans 13 residues. V was trimmed by 2 bases and J by 7 bases, leaving 12 bases between them. Germline V CDR1 and CDR2: SGDLS, YYNGEE. The CDR3 here is CASSVAGLGTQYF. In nucleotides, the CDR3 is TGTGCCAGCAGCGTTGCAGGCTTAGGGACCCAGTACTTC.

The chain has TRBV29-1 and TRBJ1-1; 11 bases align to TRBD1. Looked up from germline, CDR1 is SQVTM and CDR2 is ANQGSEA. There are 14 residues in the CDR3. V lost 4 bases, J lost 5 bases, and 6 bases stayed unmatched. CDR3 loop: CSVGPDRGLTEAFF. CDR3 DNA: TGCAGCGTTGGACCGGACAGGGGGCTTACTGAAGCTTTCTTT.

The chain has TRBV30 and TRBJ2-7; tentatively, D is TRBD1 (6 bases). V lost 0 bases and J 2 bases, leaving 14 bases between the germline ends. This CDR3 comprises 15 residues. Germline-derived CDR1 and CDR2 are GTSNPN and SVGIG (reference sequence). The CDR3 DNA sequence: TGTGCCTGGAGTGTATTGGGCAGGGGCACCTACGAGCAGTACTTC. Amino acids: CAWSVLGRGTYEQYF.

The J gene is TRBJ2-5, the V gene TRBV2; D is uncertain. Germline CDR1 reads SNHLY; CDR2 reads FYNNEI. Trimming removed 4 bases at V and 1 base at J, with 10 bases between. The CDR3 covers 14 residues. The CDR3 DNA follows: TGTGCCAGCAGTGGACTTTACGGCCAAGAGACCCAGTACTTC. As protein: CASSGLYGQETQYF.

The genes are TRBV11-2 and TRBJ2-1; TRBD2 is a possible D gene (5 bases). Looked up from germline, CDR1 is SGHAT and CDR2 is FQNNGV. Trimming took 1 base from V and 6 from J, leaving 7 bases between them. The CDR3 contains 13 residues. CDR3 in amino acids: CASSLAGINEQFF. The DNA of the CDR3 is TGTGCCAGCAGCTTAGCGGGGATCAATGAGCAGTTCTTC.

The DNA of the CDR3 is TGTGCCAGCTCACCATCGACAGGGGGCTTCGAAAAACTGTTTTTT. Its translation is CASSPSTGGFEKLFF. This chain connects TRBV18 to TRBJ1-4, with TRBD1 matching 10 bases. CDR3 length equals 15 residues. After removal of 2 bases from V and 8 bases from J, the junction contained 5 bases not matched to a gene. Germline V CDR1 and CDR2: KGHSH, LQKENI.

V gene TRBV4-2 combines with J gene TRBJ2-3, with D tentatively TRBD2 (6 bases). Germline CDR1 is LGHNA and CDR2 is YNFKEQ. The V gene lost 0 bases and the J gene lost 2 bases, with 12 bases spanning the gap. This CDR3 contains 16 residues. The CDR3 DNA reads as TGTGCCAGCAGCCAAGATCCTAGCGTGCACACAGATACGCAGTATTTT. As protein: CASSQDPSVHTDTQYF.

The chain is built from TRBV5-1 and TRBJ2-3, with 8 nucleotides matching TRBD2. Germline V gives CDR1 SGHRS, CDR2 YFSETQ. The CDR3 extends over 17 amino acids. Trimming cost V 0 bases and J 5 bases; bases outside gene matches: 11. The CDR3 sequence is CASSLDVGGGSGDTQYF. The DNA of the CDR3 is TGCGCCAGCAGCTTGGACGTTGGCGGGGGGTCGGGAGATACGCAGTATTTT.

The rearrangement links TRBV7-2 to TRBJ1-6; 10 bases map to TRBD1. V dropped 1 base and J dropped 0; count of bases not matched to a gene: 6. Germline CDR1 is SGHTA and CDR2 is FQGNSA. The CDR3 runs 19 residues. The DNA of the CDR3 is TGTGCCAGCAGCTTAGGGACAGGGGGTGGTTTCTCCTATAATTCACCCCTCCACTTT. As protein: CASSLGTGGGFSYNSPLHF.

The chain couples TRBV6-5 to TRBJ1-5; possible D gene TRBD1, 6 bases. Trimming stripped 2 bases from V and 4 bases from J, with 12 bases between. This CDR3 is built from 15 residues. CDR1 and CDR2 from the germline V gene are MNHEY and SVGAGI. The CDR3 spells CASSYTFTGNQPQHF. The CDR3 bases are TGTGCCAGCAGTTACACTTTTACAGGGAATCAGCCCCAGCATTTT.

V usage is TRBV9 and J usage is TRBJ1-2, with D perhaps matching TRBD1 (6 bases). Trimming removed 0 bases at V and 4 bases at J, with 16 bases between. Germline-derived CDR1 and CDR2 are SGDLS and YYNGEE. This CDR3 has 16 residues. In nucleotides, the CDR3 is TGTGCCAGCAGCGTAGGTGGGGACATCGGAAGCTATGGCTACACCTTC. Protein product: CASSVGGDIGSYGYTF.

This sequence joins TRBV10-3 and TRBJ2-7; weak D call: TRBD1 (5 bases). The V end was cut by 5 bases, the J end by 7 bases, with 12 bases between. The germline V gene encodes CDR1 ENHRY and CDR2 SYGVKD. This CDR3 spans 12 amino acids. This CDR3 is CAISHDSLEQYF. Here the CDR3 DNA reads TGTGCCATCAGTCATGACAGCCTAGAGCAGTACTTC.

The chain carries TRBV29-1 and TRBJ1-1; D is unresolved. V lost 4 bases, J lost 4 bases, and 16 bases lay in between. Germline V gene data show CDR1 as SQVTM and CDR2 as ANQGSEA. The CDR3 is made up of 14 amino acids. CDR3 loop: CSVVSRGMGTEAFF. Written as DNA, the CDR3 is TGCAGCGTTGTTAGTCGAGGCATGGGCACTGAAGCTTTCTTT.